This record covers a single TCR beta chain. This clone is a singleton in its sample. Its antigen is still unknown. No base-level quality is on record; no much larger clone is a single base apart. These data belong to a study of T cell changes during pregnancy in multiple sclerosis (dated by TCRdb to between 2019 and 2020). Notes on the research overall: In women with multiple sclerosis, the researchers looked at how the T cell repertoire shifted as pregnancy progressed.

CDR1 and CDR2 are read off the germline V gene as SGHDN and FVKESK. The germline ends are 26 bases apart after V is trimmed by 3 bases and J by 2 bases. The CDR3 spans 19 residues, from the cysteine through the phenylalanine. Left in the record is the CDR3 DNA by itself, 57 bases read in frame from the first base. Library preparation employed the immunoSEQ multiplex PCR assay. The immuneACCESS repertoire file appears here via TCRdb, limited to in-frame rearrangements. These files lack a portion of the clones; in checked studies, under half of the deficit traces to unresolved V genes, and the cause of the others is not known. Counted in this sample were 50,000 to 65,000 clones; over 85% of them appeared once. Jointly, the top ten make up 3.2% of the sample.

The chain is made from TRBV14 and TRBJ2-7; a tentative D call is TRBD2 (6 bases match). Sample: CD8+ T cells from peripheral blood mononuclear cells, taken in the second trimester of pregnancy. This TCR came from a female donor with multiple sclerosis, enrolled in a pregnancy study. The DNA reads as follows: TGTGCCAGCAGCCATCTGGGGGGAGTGGATTCCAAAATGGCCTACGAGCAGTACTTC. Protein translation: CASSHLGGVDSKMAYEQYF.